These 18 T cell receptor beta chains were sequenced from one sample in a study of early stage breast cancer tumors. Clones were read by immunoSEQ multiplex PCR, and TCRdb kept only the in-frame ones, dropping some. The table records some 5,000 clones, around 61% of them present only once. Sequencing input: breast tumor tissue. These receptors were collected from a person in their fifties or sixties with breast cancer.

The chain uses TRBV29-1 and TRBJ1-2; D not certain. This CDR3 spans 12 amino acids. Trimming left V 5 bases short and J 5 bases short, with 12 bases between. Germline V CDR1 and CDR2: SQVTM, ANQGSEA. The CDR3 sequence is CSVYDNGYGYTF. In nucleotides, the CDR3 is TGCAGCGTTTACGATAATGGTTATGGCTACACCTTC.

This chain links TRBV7-6 with TRBJ2-7; tentatively, D is TRBD2 (6 bases). Germline V gene data show CDR1 as SGHVS and CDR2 as FNYEAQ. Between the trimmed V and J ends, which lost 1 base and 3 bases, there was a span of 19 bases. The CDR3 totals 17 residues. CDR3: CASSLVPLGQGGYEQYV. In DNA, the CDR3 is TGTGCCAGCAGCTTAGTTCCTCTTGGGCAGGGAGGCTACGAGCAGTACGTC.

The chain is built from TRBV5-1 and TRBJ2-3; 9 nucleotides agree with TRBD2. The V gene end was trimmed by 4 bases and the J gene end by 2 bases; junction bases not matched to a gene: 5. The CDR3 totals 15 residues. CDR1 and CDR2 from the germline V gene are SGHRS and YFSETQ. The CDR3 DNA follows: TGCGCCAGCAGCCTCTGGGGACTAGCCACAGATACGCAGTATTTT. The encoded protein is CASSLWGLATDTQYF.

This clone was seen only a few times. The chain is built from TRBV10-1 and TRBJ1-1, with 8 bases matching TRBD1. The CDR3 sequence is 16 residues long. V was clipped by 6 bases and J by 3 bases; unmatched bases: 12. The germline V gene has CDR1 WNHNN and CDR2 SYGVQD (reference sequence). The CDR3 here is CASRKGQAPSDTEAFF. CDR3 DNA: TGCGCCAGCAGGAAGGGACAGGCCCCGAGTGACACTGAAGCTTTCTTT.

This chain links TRBV7-9 with TRBJ1-2; 9 nucleotides align to TRBD1. V shed 3 bases and J 4 bases; nucleotides not matched to a gene: 6. The CDR3 is made up of 15 amino acids. In germline, CDR1 is SEHNR, CDR2 FQNEAQ (reference sequence). CDR3 sequence (DNA): TGTGCCAGCAGCTTGGCCACAGGGGGCGGCTATGGCTACACCTTC. It yields the protein CASSLATGGGYGYTF.

CDR3 coding DNA: TGCGCCAGCAGCCAAGGGGTCTCCTACGAGCAGTACTTC. Translating it yields CASSQGVSYEQYF. This chain joins TRBV4-1 and TRBJ2-7; D is undetermined. Deletions cut 1 base from V and 0 bases from J, with 4 bases between. There are 13 residues in the CDR3. Germline CDR1 and CDR2: MGHRA and YSYEKL.

V gene TRBV5-6 combines with J gene TRBJ1-3; possible D gene TRBD1, 6 bases. The V and J ends lost 4 bases and 0 bases respectively, with 14 bases between them. This CDR3 is 16 amino acids long. Germline loops: CDR1 SGHDT, CDR2 YYEEEE. The CDR3 DNA is TGTGCCAGCAGCATCCCTGGACAGAGCTCTGGAAACACCATATATTTT. Translated: CASSIPGQSSGNTIYF.

V and J are TRBV7-2 and TRBJ2-7; no definite D call. The CDR3 sequence is 14 residues long. CDR1 is SGHTA and CDR2 is FQGNSA in the germline V gene. V shed 3 bases and J shed 3 bases, with 12 bases lying between them. DNA of the CDR3: TGTGCCAGCAGCTTGGCAGGCCCCGGCTACGAGCAGTACTTC. This translates into CASSLAGPGYEQYF.

This clone was recorded once. This rearrangement joins TRBV9 to TRBJ2-7, with 8 positions matching TRBD1. This CDR3 spans 17 amino acids. The V segment lost 0 bases and the J segment 7 bases; nucleotides outside the gene matches: 15. Per the germline V gene, CDR1 is SGDLS and CDR2 is YYNGEE. CDR3 protein: CASSVGTGPLLGDEQYV. CDR3 in DNA: TGTGCCAGCAGCGTAGGGACAGGGCCGCTTTTAGGGGATGAGCAGTACGTC.

The chain couples TRBV9 to TRBJ2-7, with 7 bases matching TRBD2. With 4 bases clipped from V and 5 bases from J, the junction kept 6 bases outside the gene matches. The CDR3 consists of 13 residues. CDR1 SGDLS and CDR2 YYNGEE come from the germline V gene. CDR3 DNA sequence: TGTGCCAGCAGCCCGGCGGGAGTCGACGAGCAGTACTTC. It is translated as CASSPAGVDEQYF.

This clone was found a few times. This rearrangement joins TRBV7-2 to TRBJ1-1; D not certain. The CDR3 has 14 amino acids. CDR1 and CDR2 from the germline V gene are SGHTA and FQGNSA. The V and J ends lost 1 base and 10 bases respectively, with 16 bases between them. Written as DNA, the CDR3 is TGTGCCAGCAGCTTAGGACATCTCTTCGAGGGAGCTTTCTTT. Residues: CASSLGHLFEGAFF.

The V gene is TRBV7-2, the J gene TRBJ2-3; a possible D gene is TRBD1 (5 bases). Trimming removed 1 base at V and 3 bases at J, with 8 bases between. This CDR3 comprises 14 residues. CDR1 and CDR2 (germline): SGHTA, FQGNSA. The CDR3 DNA reads as TGTGCCAGCAGCTTAGGGACAACGACAGATACGCAGTATTTT. Translating gives CASSLGTTTDTQYF.

The chain links TRBV5-5 to TRBJ1-1; tentatively, D is TRBD1 (5 bases). V dropped 0 bases and J dropped 4 bases, with 10 bases sitting between them. The CDR3 is 14 amino acids. Looked up from germline, CDR1 is SGHKS and CDR2 is YYEKEE (reference sequence). This CDR3 reads CASSLVQGVTEAFF. In DNA, the CDR3 is TGTGCCAGCAGCTTGGTGCAGGGAGTCACTGAAGCTTTCTTT. The full variable domain, its missing parts supplied by reference TRBV5-5 and TRBJ1-1, is DAGVTQSPTHLIKTRGQQVTLRCSPISGHKSVSWYQQVLGQGPQFIFQYYEKEERGRGNFPDRFSARQFPNYSSELNVNALLLGDSALYLCASSLVQGVTEAFFGQGTRLTVV.

This clone was seen only once. J is TRBJ2-2 and V is TRBV9; no firm D call. V was pared by 3 bases and J by 5 bases, with 11 bases between. CDR3 size: 14 residues. CDR1 is SGDLS and CDR2 is YYNGEE in the germline V gene. CDR3 DNA sequence: TGTGCCAGCAGCGGTGAATCTAGTACCGGGGAGCTGTTTTTT. Protein: CASSGESSTGELFF.

This rearrangement joins TRBV9 to TRBJ2-7; a possible D gene is TRBD1 (5 bases). The V and J ends lost 3 bases and 2 bases respectively, with 18 bases between them. The CDR3 is 16 residues long. CDR1 is SGDLS and CDR2 is YYNGEE in the germline V gene. CDR3 sequence (DNA): TGTGCCAGCAGCGCGGGCTCTTCGACAGTCGCCTACGAGCAGTACTTC. Translating it yields CASSAGSSTVAYEQYF.

The rearrangement links TRBV2 to TRBJ1-1, with D perhaps matching TRBD1 (6 bases). Germline CDR1 is SNHLY and CDR2 is FYNNEI. The ends were cut back, 6 bases at V and 4 bases at J, with 15 bases in the middle. The CDR3 loop spans 14 amino acids. DNA of the CDR3: TGTGCCAGCAGAGAACAGGGAAAGGGCACTGAAGCTTTCTTT. Encoded protein: CASREQGKGTEAFF.

V gene TRBV5-1 combines with J gene TRBJ1-2; no clear D. The germline V gene has CDR1 SGHRS and CDR2 YFSETQ. The CDR3 contains 16 residues. Deletions cut 3 bases from V and 5 bases from J, with 20 bases between. The CDR3 protein is CASSSTSSSRLYGYTF. CDR3 in DNA: TGCGCCAGCAGCTCGACCTCCTCTTCACGGTTATATGGCTACACCTTC. Complete variable domain (other parts from reference TRBV5-1 and TRBJ1-2): KAGVTQTPRYLIKTRGQQVTLSCSPISGHRSVSWYQQTPGQGLQFLFEYFSETQRNKGNFPGRFSGRQFSNSRSEMNVSTLELGDSALYLCASSSTSSSRLYGYTFGSGTRLTVV.

This clone was recorded a few times. The chain couples TRBV7-9 to TRBJ1-5; D is possibly TRBD1 (6 bases). Trimming stripped 5 bases from V and 2 bases from J, with 10 bases between. Germline CDR1 is SEHNR and CDR2 is FQNEAQ (reference sequence). The length of the CDR3 is 14 residues. CDR3 in amino acids: CASSPTGGNQPQHF. Here the CDR3 DNA reads TGTGCCAGCAGCCCGACAGGTGGCAATCAGCCCCAGCATTTT. Combining the CDR3 with reference TRBV7-9 and TRBJ1-5 gives the whole variable domain DTGVSQNPRHKITKRGQNVTFRCDPISEHNRLYWYRQTLGQGPEFLTYFQNEAQLEKSRLLSDRFSAERPKGSFSTLEIQRTEQGDSAMYLCASSPTGGNQPQHFGDGTRLSIL.